The rows below give T cell receptor beta chains drawn from one sample of a study of human T cells and chemical hapten exposure. TCRdb reprocessed the RACE reads via MiXCR and lists one record per CDR3 protein. This table holds 75,000 to 95,000 distinct CDR3 sequences, 9.5% to 11% found once. The starting material was whole blood, obtained in connection with sensitization to the hapten diphenylcyclopropenone (DPC). All receptors come from a man in his forties or fifties with alopecia areata. Some clones in this sample may be carry-over from other donors' samples. The conserved cysteine and the conserved F or W are not part of the CDR3 here.

V gene: TRBV29-1
CDR3 protein: SAVSGGGWEQF

V gene: TRBV19
CDR3 protein: ASSSGLAGGTYEQY

V gene: TRBV19
CDR3 protein: ASSTRDRGRQPQH

V gene: TRBV5-1
CDR3 protein: ASSWGLAGGTGELF

V gene: TRBV11-2
CDR3 protein: ASSLLAGGPNTQY

V gene: TRBV27
CDR3 protein: ASMPLAGGPTGANVLT

V gene: TRBV28
CDR3 protein: ADIGQGPYNEQF

V gene: TRBV6-2/TRBV6-3
CDR3 protein: ASRRRVINTDTQY

V gene: TRBV21-1
CDR3 protein: ASTRRGLALVNEQF

V gene: TRBV10-3
CDR3 protein: AISGHYEQY

V gene: TRBV3-1
CDR3 protein: ASSQAGDRSSYNEQF